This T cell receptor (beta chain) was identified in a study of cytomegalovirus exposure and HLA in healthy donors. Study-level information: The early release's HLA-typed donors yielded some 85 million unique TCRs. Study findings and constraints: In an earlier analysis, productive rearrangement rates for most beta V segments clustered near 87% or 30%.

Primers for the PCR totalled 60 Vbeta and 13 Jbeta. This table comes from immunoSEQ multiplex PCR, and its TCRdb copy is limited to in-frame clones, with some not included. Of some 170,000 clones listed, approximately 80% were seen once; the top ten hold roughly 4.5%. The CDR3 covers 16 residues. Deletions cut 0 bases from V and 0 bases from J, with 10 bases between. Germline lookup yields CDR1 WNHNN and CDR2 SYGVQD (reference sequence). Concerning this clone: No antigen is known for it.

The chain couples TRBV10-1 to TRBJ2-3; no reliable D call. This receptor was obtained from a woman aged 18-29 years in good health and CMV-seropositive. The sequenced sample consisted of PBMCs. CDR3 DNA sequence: TGCGCCAGCAGTGAGTCTGGCAGTCCTAGCACAGATACGCAGTATTTT. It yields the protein CASSESGSPSTDTQYF.